A single sample is the source of the 22 T cell receptor beta chains below, sequenced in a study of tissue T cells after allogeneic stem cell transplantation. The time point is: mouse harvest day 14 after allogeneic transplant. Tail vein injection delivered 10^7 T-cell-depleted bone marrow cells and 10^6 splenic CD5+ T cells. The table came from immunoSEQ multiplex PCR; TCRdb's copy has only in-frame clones and leaves some out. The data show about 9,000 clones, roughly a third seen once. The sequencing sample was made of skin. Receptor source: a female BALB/c mouse given C57BL/6 T cells with graft-versus-host disease after an allogeneic hematopoietic cell transplant.

Points on this clone: The genes and germline here are from mouse. The CDR3 end falls 1 residue outside the read, so it is completed with the germline J gene. This chain joins TRBV23 and TRBJ1-1; the table names TRBD1, a call not compared with the DNA. Germline CDR1 is KGHTA and CDR2 is FQNQQP. There are 14 residues in the CDR3. The CDR3 loop reads CSSSLQGANTEVFF. The CDR3 DNA, read in part, is TGCTCCAGCAGTCTACAGGGGGCAAACACAGAAGTCTTC.

As regards this clone: One junction end does not reproduce the germline sequence, and a read error may be involved. Genes here carry mouse names. The read stops 1 residue short of the end of the CDR3; the missing end is completed from the germline J gene. At the DNA level, this CDR3 is encoded by other sequences in the same sample as well. This chain joins TRBV13-2 and TRBJ2-3, with 10 nucleotides matching TRBD2. Germline lookup yields CDR1 NNHNN and CDR2 SYGAGS (reference sequence). This CDR3 has 14 amino acids. The CDR3 DNA, read in part, is TGTGCCAGCGGGAGACTGGGGGGTTCAGAAACACTGTAT. It translates to CASGRLGGSETLY. The complete CDR3 protein is CASGRLGGSETLYF.

About this clone itself: Germline and genes: mouse. The read gets to within 1 residue of the CDR3 end, and the germline J gene fills in the rest. J is TRBJ2-1 and V is TRBV13-1; D possibly matches TRBD1 or TRBD2 (5 bases each). The CDR3 spans 13 residues. Germline V lookup: CDR1 NSHNY, CDR2 SYGAGN. Trimming stripped 3 bases from V and 1 base from J, with 5 bases between. The CDR3 is CASSGGNYAEQFF. CDR3 DNA, as far as it was read: TGTGCCAGCAGTGGGGGGAACTATGCTGAGCAGTTC.

In its sample, this clone is medium-sized. The listed genes are named as in mouse. Read sequence stops 1 residue before the CDR3 end, and the germline J gene provides the missing end. V and J are TRBV26 and TRBJ2-1; TRBD2 is a possible D gene (7 bases). The length of the CDR3 is 13 residues. The germline CDR1 and CDR2 sequences are KGHPV and FQNQEV (reference sequence). Trimming pared 4 bases from V and 8 bases from J, leaving 12 bases between. The CDR3 bases that were read are TGTGCCAGCAGTCCGGGGGGCAGGACTGAGCAGTTC. As protein: CASSPGGRTEQF. Given in full, the CDR3 is CASSPGGRTEQFF.

This clone was counted once. The genes and germline here are from mouse. The observed sequence ends 1 residue before the CDR3 terminus, with the missing tail filled in from the germline J gene. This chain links TRBV26 with TRBJ2-4, with no clear D. The V gene lost 2 bases and the J gene lost 0 bases, with 6 bases spanning the gap. Germline V gives CDR1 KGHPV, CDR2 FQNQEV (reference sequence). CDR3 length: 14 amino acids. The covered CDR3 bases are TGTGCCAGCAGTCTGACACTTAGTCAAAACACCTTGTAC. Its protein product is CASSLTLSQNTLY. The full CDR3 reads CASSLTLSQNTLYF.

To note about this clone: All gene names here are mouse names. Sequencing ends 1 residue short of the CDR3 end; the germline J gene provides the rest. The chain joins TRBV26 to TRBJ1-4; D is unresolved. Germline V gene sequence: CDR1 KGHPV, CDR2 FQNQEV (reference sequence). V was trimmed by 0 bases and J by 0 bases, leaving 8 bases between them. The CDR3 covers 16 residues. This chain's CDR3 is CASSLSMAISNERLFF. Incomplete CDR3 DNA: TGTGCCAGCAGTCTGTCGATGGCTATTTCCAACGAAAGATTATTT.

As concerns this clone: A read error may be the cause here, since a much bigger clone is one base away. Gene labels here are mouse ones. CDR3 bases read: TGTGCTAGCAGTCCCGGGACAAACCAGGCTCCGCTT. Translated: CASSPGTNQAPL. The whole CDR3 protein reads CASSPGTNQAPLF. V and J are TRBV29 and TRBJ1-5; perhaps TRBD1 as D (6 bases). From the germline J gene comes the end of the CDR3, since the read stops 1 residue before it. CDR1 and CDR2 from the germline V gene are MSHET and SYDVDS. The CDR3 is made up of 13 amino acids. V dropped 5 bases and J dropped 4 bases, with 9 bases sitting between them.

In the case of this clone: The genes are named according to mouse. The CDR3 sequence is CASSLSGGPNSDYTF. CDR3 DNA, as far as it was read: TGTGCCAGCAGTCTGTCTGGGGGCCCAAACTCCGACTACACC. V gene TRBV26 combines with J gene TRBJ1-2; D possibly corresponds to TRBD1 (6 bases). The CDR3 end lies 1 residue beyond the end of the read and is filled in from the germline J gene. This CDR3 spans 15 amino acids. Germline CDR1 is KGHPV and CDR2 is FQNQEV (reference sequence). The V end lost 0 bases, the J end lost 0 bases, and 8 bases lay between the germline ends.

In regard to this clone: Mouse germline and gene names are used. The read ends 1 residue before the CDR3 terminus; that terminus is restored from the germline J gene. The V call is TRBV26, the J call TRBJ1-1, with D tentatively TRBD1 (6 bases). V lost 2 bases, J lost 0 bases, and 10 bases lay in between. Germline V gene data show CDR1 as KGHPV and CDR2 as FQNQEV (reference sequence). The length of the CDR3 is 15 residues. The CDR3: CASSLATGANTEVFF. The CDR3 DNA, read in part, is TGTGCCAGCAGTCTGGCGACAGGCGCAAACACAGAAGTCTTC.

This clone was seen only once. All gene names here are mouse names. The CDR3 goes on 1 residue after the read ends, and that part is filled in from the germline J gene. V and J are TRBV26 and TRBJ1-2; D unclear. This CDR3 spans 13 amino acids. V was pared by 2 bases and J by 0 bases, with 4 bases between. Germline CDR1 is KGHPV and CDR2 is FQNQEV (reference sequence). CDR3 amino acids: CASSLQTNSDYTF. The DNA read from the CDR3 is TGTGCCAGCAGTCTGCAGACAAACTCCGACTACACC.

The sample holds a few counts of this clone. Mouse gene names and germline throughout. The read ends 1 residue early relative to the CDR3; the germline J gene fills the gap. J is TRBJ2-7 and V is TRBV13-1; maybe TRBD1 (6 bases). The germline V gene encodes CDR1 NSHNY and CDR2 SYGAGN. This CDR3 has 9 amino acids. The CDR3 loop is CGAGDEQYF. CDR3 DNA (partial): TGTGGCGCAGGGGATGAACAGTAC.

About this clone itself: Here the gene names and germline are mouse. The sequence runs out 1 residue before the end of the CDR3; the remainder is reconstructed from the germline J gene. V usage is TRBV26 and J usage is TRBJ2-4, with D possibly matching TRBD2 (6 bases). Deletions cut 4 bases from V and 2 bases from J, with 7 bases between. Germline V gene sequence: CDR1 KGHPV, CDR2 FQNQEV (reference sequence). This CDR3 contains 13 residues. This CDR3 is CASSPGLQNTLYF. The sequenced part of the CDR3 DNA is TGTGCCAGCAGTCCGGGACTTCAAAACACCTTGTAC.

A few counts support this clone. Gene names and germline match the mouse. The CDR3 spells CASSASGLGVNTLYF. CDR3 DNA (partial): TGTGCCAGCAGCGCTTCGGGACTGGGGGTAAACACCTTGTAC. This chain links TRBV3 with TRBJ2-4, with TRBD2 identical over 11 bases. From the germline J gene comes the end of the CDR3, since the read stops 1 residue before it. Unmatched junction bases numbered 6, after V lost 5 bases and J lost 5 bases. The germline V gene has CDR1 SNHLY and CDR2 FYNGKV (reference sequence). The CDR3 runs 15 residues.

This clone occurred once. Gene names follow the mouse nomenclature. The CDR3 extends 1 residue past the end of the read, so its final part is completed from the germline J gene. The V gene is TRBV1, the J gene TRBJ1-4, with TRBD1 matching 10 bases. This CDR3 is built from 15 residues. The trim removed 1 base at V and 5 bases at J, leaving 1 base unmatched. CDR1 is NSQYPW and CDR2 is LRSPGD in the germline V gene (reference sequence). The covered CDR3 bases are TGCACCTGCAGTGCAGTGGGACAGGGGAACGAAAGATTATTT. Amino acid sequence: CTCSAVGQGNERLF. The complete CDR3 protein is CTCSAVGQGNERLFF.

This clone was seen a few times. The gene names given are mouse names. Here the CDR3 reads CASRHDRGGAETLYF. CDR3 DNA (partial): TGTGCCAGCAGACACGACAGGGGCGGTGCAGAAACGCTGTAT. This sequence joins TRBV13-3 and TRBJ2-3; 8 positions match TRBD1. The read halts 1 residue ahead of the CDR3 end, with the missing end drawn from the germline J gene. Germline V gene sequence: CDR1 NNHDY, CDR2 SYVADS. This CDR3 is built from 15 residues. V was pared by 5 bases and J by 1 base, with 6 bases of the junction left unmatched.

In this sample, this clone turned up a few times. Gene names denote mouse genes. The sequenced fragment ends 1 residue before the CDR3 boundary, so the rest is inferred from the germline J gene. The chain combines TRBV12-1 with TRBJ1-1; no definite D call. Trimming cost V 2 bases and J 0 bases, with 9 bases left between them. This CDR3 has 14 amino acids. CDR1 SGHSN and CDR2 HYEKVE come from the germline V gene. The DNA read from the CDR3 is TGTGCCAGCTCTCCGACTCCCGCAAACACAGAAGTCTTC. Its protein is CASSPTPANTEVF. The complete CDR3 reads CASSPTPANTEVFF.

This clone has more than one count but fewer than ten. The gene names given are mouse names. Partial CDR3 DNA: TGTGCCAGCAGTGATCCAGGGGGACCCAACCAGGCTCCGCTT. Translated: CASSDPGGPNQAPL. The CDR3, in full, reads CASSDPGGPNQAPLF. V is TRBV13-3 and J is TRBJ1-5; 7 bases fit TRBD1. Read data end 1 residue before the CDR3 end; the end is taken from the germline J gene. The CDR3 has 15 residues. The V gene end was trimmed by 1 base and the J gene end by 3 bases; junction bases not matched to a gene: 4. Germline-derived CDR1 and CDR2 are NNHDY and SYVADS. The variable domain in full, completed from reference TRBV13-3 and TRBJ1-5, reads EAAVTQSPRSKVAVTGGKVTLSCHQTNNHDYMYWYRQDTGHGLRLIHYSYVADSTEKGDIPDGYKASRPSQENFSLILELASLSQTAVYFCASSDPGGPNQAPLFGEGTRLSVL.

This clone qualifies as medium-sized. Genes here carry mouse names. With the read ending 1 residue before the CDR3 end, the germline J gene is used to fill in that end. This chain connects TRBV3 to TRBJ1-2; a weak D match, TRBD1 (6 bases). The V end lost 1 base, the J end lost 2 bases, and 11 bases lay between the germline ends. The germline V gene encodes CDR1 SNHLY and CDR2 FYNGKV (reference sequence). The CDR3 has 15 residues. CDR3 DNA, as far as it was read: TGTGCCAGCAGCTTAGTGGGGAGGGGGAACTCCGACTACACC. Amino acids: CASSLVGRGNSDYT. In full, the CDR3 is CASSLVGRGNSDYTF.

This clone has more than one count but fewer than ten. Genes here carry mouse names. With the read ending 1 residue before the CDR3 end, the germline J gene is used to fill in that end. This chain joins TRBV26 and TRBJ2-5; D gene unclear. The CDR3 totals 14 residues. In germline, CDR1 is KGHPV, CDR2 FQNQEV (reference sequence). Trimming shortened V by 2 bases and J by 1 base, and 7 bases separated the two germline ends. The covered CDR3 bases are TGTGCCAGCAGTCTGCCTTGGGACCAAGACACCCAGTAC. Protein: CASSLPWDQDTQY. The entire CDR3 protein is CASSLPWDQDTQYF.

A remark on this clone: The listed genes are named as in mouse. The read comes to an end 1 residue before the CDR3 does, leaving the germline J gene to fill in the end. This sequence joins TRBV26 and TRBJ1-6, with no clear D. TRBJ1-6 is marked as an open reading frame, function uncertain. The CDR3 contains 14 residues. Trimming removed 4 bases from V and 4 bases from J, with 8 bases in between. Germline CDR1 is KGHPV and CDR2 is FQNQEV (reference sequence). The CDR3 reads CASSPGFYNSPLYF. The sequenced CDR3 bases are TGTGCCAGCAGTCCCGGGTTTTATAATTCGCCCCTCTAC.

Concerning this clone itself: Mouse germline and gene names are used. The read ends 1 residue early relative to the CDR3; the germline J gene fills the gap. The chain links TRBV31 to TRBJ2-7; tentatively, D is TRBD1 (6 bases). The V gene lost 1 base and the J gene lost 9 bases, with 7 bases spanning the gap. CDR1 GKSSPN and CDR2 SITVG come from the germline V gene. This CDR3 is built from 10 residues. The CDR3 bases that were read are TGTGCCTGGAGTCCCAGGGGACAGTAC. This sequence encodes CAWSPRGQY. The complete CDR3 reads CAWSPRGQYF.

This clone was recorded a few times. Mouse names are used for the genes. The CDR3 is cut off 1 residue early in the read; its end comes from the germline J gene. The chain carries TRBV19 and TRBJ2-1; 7 bases match TRBD2. V was pared by 0 bases and J by 1 base, with 1 base of the junction left unmatched. CDR3 length equals 15 residues. Germline V lookup: CDR1 FNHDT, CDR2 SITEND (reference sequence). The sequenced part of the CDR3 DNA is TGTGCCAGCAGTATAGGGGGGGGAAACTATGCTGAGCAGTTC. Its protein is CASSIGGGNYAEQF. The full CDR3 sequence reads CASSIGGGNYAEQFF.